These T cell receptor beta chains were read from a single sample in a study of cytotoxic CD8 clonotypes in ibrutinib-treated CLL. Clones were sequenced by immunoSEQ multiplex PCR, and TCRdb holds only the in-frame ones, with some missing. The sample has about 40,000 clones; around 70% are singletons. Sample: PBMCs, taken at disease progression, from a patient treated with ibrutinib. The receptors were gathered from a human donor with chronic lymphocytic leukemia. Both conserved end residues are part of each CDR3. A D gene is named only where the DNA matches it firmly. Rows may omit the clone size; those that give it use once, few, many or a size class.

TRBJ2-7 | TRBV7-9 | . | TRBD1 | CASSTTGQGDEQYF | TGTGCCAGCAGCACAACGGGACAGGGAGACGAGCAGTACTTC
TRBJ1-2 | TRBV6-1 | . | . | CAAADSDLRGYTF | TGTGCCGCAGCAGACAGCGATCTTAGGGGCTACACCTTC
TRBJ1-1 | TRBV7-9 | few | . | CASSLIGPNTEAFF | TGTGCCAGCAGCCTTATAGGGCCGAACACTGAAGCTTTCTTT
TRBJ2-5 | TRBV4-2 | . | TRBD2 | CASAPSSGPETQYF | TGTGCCAGCGCACCCTCTAGCGGCCCAGAGACCCAGTACTTC
TRBJ1-5 | TRBV28 | few | TRBD1 | CASGRGGTGANQPQHF | TGTGCCAGCGGACGAGGCGGGACAGGGGCCAATCAGCCCCAGCATTTT
TRBJ2-2 | TRBV4-1 | . | . | CASSQDPGLPNTGELFF | TGCGCCAGCAGCCAAGATCCCGGACTTCCGAACACCGGGGAGCTGTTTTTT
TRBJ2-7 | TRBV2 | . | . | CASSEEGTGPFSYEQYF | TGTGCCAGCAGTGAAGAGGGAACGGGACCCTTCTCCTACGAGCAGTACTTC
TRBJ2-7 | TRBV19 | . | . | CASSKHDIFYEQYF | TGTGCCAGTAGTAAACACGATATATTCTACGAGCAGTACTTC
TRBJ1-1 | TRBV15 | . | . | CATSRDIGTILSTEAFF | TGTGCCACCAGCAGAGATATTGGGACCATCCTTTCCACTGAAGCTTTCTTT
TRBJ2-7 | TRBV28 | . | . | CASSGNRDGQYF | TGTGCCAGCAGTGGAAACAGGGACGGGCAGTACTTC
TRBJ2-2 | TRBV5-6 | . | . | CASSSGTANTGELFF | TGTGCCAGCAGCTCCGGGACTGCCAACACCGGGGAGCTGTTTTTT
TRBJ2-5 | TRBV5-1 | . | . | CASSWMTPEETQYF | TGCGCCAGCAGCTGGATGACCCCGGAAGAGACCCAGTACTTC
TRBJ2-3 | TRBV7-3 | once | . | CASSLLVADTQYF | TGTGCCAGCAGCTTATTGGTTGCAGATACGCAGTATTTT
TRBJ2-3 | TRBV5-1 | . | . | CASSSMGQPTDTQYF | TGCGCCAGCAGCTCCATGGGACAACCCACAGATACGCAGTATTTT